This TCR beta chain was sequenced during a study of CD8 T cells in ankylosing spondylitis. A remark on this clonotype: A much bigger clone sits one base away, suggesting this may be a read error.

With 6 bases removed from V and 2 bases from J, the gap between germline ends came to 12 bases. The CDR3 totals 14 residues. TCRdb fed the 5' RACE reads into MiXCR, producing one record per CDR3 protein. This table holds 150,000 to 250,000 distinct CDR3 sequences, roughly 13% found once. This clonotype originated in a male donor with ankylosing spondylitis or in good health (not recorded which). Sequencing was performed on blood, either unsorted or a sorted T cell fraction (not recorded which). The chain has TRBV12-3 or TRBV12-4 and TRBJ2-3; D unresolved. DNA for the CDR3: TGTGCCAGCAGCTATCAGCGAGTCACAGATACGCAGTATTTT. It yields the protein CASSYQRVTDTQYF.